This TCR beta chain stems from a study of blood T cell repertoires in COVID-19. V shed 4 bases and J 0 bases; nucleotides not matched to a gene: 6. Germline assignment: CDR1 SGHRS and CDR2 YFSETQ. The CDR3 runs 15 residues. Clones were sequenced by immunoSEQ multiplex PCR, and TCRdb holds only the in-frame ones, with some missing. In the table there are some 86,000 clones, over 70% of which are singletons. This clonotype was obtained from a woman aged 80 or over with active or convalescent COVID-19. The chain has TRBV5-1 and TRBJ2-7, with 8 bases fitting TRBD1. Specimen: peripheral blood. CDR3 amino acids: CASSPGTGPSYEQYF. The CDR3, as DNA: TGCGCCAGCAGCCCAGGGACAGGTCCCTCCTACGAGCAGTACTTC.